This T cell receptor beta chain was sequenced for a study of blood T cell repertoires in COVID-19. Profiling relied on immunoSEQ multiplex PCR, and the TCRdb table lists in-frame clones only, not all of them. The sample contains approximately 210,000 clones, roughly 94% of which appear only once. The germline CDR1 and CDR2 sequences are SGHRS and YFSETQ. V dropped 1 base and J dropped 1 base, with 12 bases sitting between them. This CDR3 contains 15 residues. V and J are TRBV5-1 and TRBJ2-7; a possible D gene is TRBD2 (5 bases). The sample taken for sequencing was peripheral blood. The TCR comes from a man aged 25 to 45 with acute or convalescent COVID-19. CDR3 loop: CASSLLAGDSYEQYF. As DNA, the CDR3 is TGCGCCAGCAGCTTGCTCGCGGGTGATTCCTACGAGCAGTACTTC.